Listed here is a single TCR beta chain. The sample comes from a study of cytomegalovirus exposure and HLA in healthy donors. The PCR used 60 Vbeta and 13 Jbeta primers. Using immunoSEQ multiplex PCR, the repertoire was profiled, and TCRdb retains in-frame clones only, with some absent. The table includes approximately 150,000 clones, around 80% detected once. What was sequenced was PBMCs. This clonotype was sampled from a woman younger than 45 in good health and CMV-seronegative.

CDR3 sequence: CASSRGLSSNQPQHF. The DNA for the CDR3 is TGTGCCAGCAGCCGCGGGCTGTCGAGCAATCAGCCCCAGCATTTT. J is TRBJ1-5 and V is TRBV5-8; unclear D gene. Germline V gene lookup returns CDR1 SGHTS and CDR2 YDEGEE. There are 15 residues in the CDR3. Trimming shortened V by 4 bases and J by 1 base, and 12 bases separated the two germline ends.